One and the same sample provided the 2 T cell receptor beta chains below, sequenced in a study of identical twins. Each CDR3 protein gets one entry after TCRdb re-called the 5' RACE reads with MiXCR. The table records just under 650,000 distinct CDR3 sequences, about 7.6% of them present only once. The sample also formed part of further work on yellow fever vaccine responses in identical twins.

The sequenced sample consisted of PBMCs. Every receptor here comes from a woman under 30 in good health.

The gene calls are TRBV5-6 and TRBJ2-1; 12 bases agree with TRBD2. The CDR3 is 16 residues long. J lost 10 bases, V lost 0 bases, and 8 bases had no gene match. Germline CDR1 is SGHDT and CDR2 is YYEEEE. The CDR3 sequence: CASSLASGTSGREQFF. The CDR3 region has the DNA TGTGCCAGCAGCTTGGCCAGTGGGACTAGCGGGCGGGAGCAGTTCTTC.

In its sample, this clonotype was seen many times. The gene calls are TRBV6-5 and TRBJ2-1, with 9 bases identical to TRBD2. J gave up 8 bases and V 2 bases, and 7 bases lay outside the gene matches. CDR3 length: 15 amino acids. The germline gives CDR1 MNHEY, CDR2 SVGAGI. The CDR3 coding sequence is TGTGCCAGCAGTTACGTTAGCGGGAGTCTGGATGAGCAGTTCTTC. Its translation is CASSYVSGSLDEQFF.